The T cell receptor beta chain described here comes from a study of long-term antiretroviral therapy in people with HIV (dated by TCRdb to 2021 to 2024). With regard to the full study: Collection of the earliest samples took place about a decade ahead of the 2015 WHO recommendation for immediate ART, at a time when ART was typically delayed until CD4 counts fell. No cross-contamination during QIAcube processing turned up in test extractions that ran a monoclonal T-cell line alongside about 35 polyclonal samples. From fewer than 35 adults with confirmed HIV infection, the cohort provided approximately 210 cryopreserved PBMC samples, gathered serially across a mean of around 6 years (range 1-12). A retrospective serial study tested whether changes in peripheral blood TRB repertoire composition and diversity were associated with ART initiation and durable HIV suppression. Of the roughly 30 participants with HIV, more than 10 were female. General study outcomes and caveats: At every time point, the repertoire was dominated by expanded TRB clones first identified before ART initiation, although this dominance fluctuated and, in many PLHIV, declined after ART. Narrower CDR3 length ranges were observed in HIV repertoires than in controls, and an antigen-experienced repertoire with only a slight naive shift after ART was suggested by the network structure. Inferences about post-ART repertoire changes were limited because no data were available on ART adherence, viral resistance or therapy changes. The samples span the years 2004 to 2017, and the ART regimens used at that time may not be as effective as current regimens. Because pre-ART samples had limited cell numbers, profiling was done on unsorted PBMC rather than on sorted CD4+ and CD8+ T cells. A significant increase in TRB diversity was found to be associated with ART initiation, although TRB diversity was observed to remain significantly below that of transplant donor controls even after long-term ART. Because PBMC availability was limited, only the TCR beta chain was sequenced, with no alpha chain pairing.

The immunoSEQ hsTCRB v3.0 assay was used at survey level resolution for TRB variable region sequencing. TRB sequencing targeted a depth of about 40,000-55,000 T-cell genomes per sample. TRB libraries were pooled and sequenced on an Illumina MiSeq using a v3 150-cycle kit. In the original analysis: Analysis of repertoires was carried out in R inside a reproducible Nextflow workflow spanning QC, data transformation and analysis. Custom analyses were implemented in LymphoSeq2, an R package for AIRR-Seq data exploration. A handful of samples that produced fewer than 5000 total TRB sequences were removed, so some 190 HIV repertoires were analyzed. Of the approximately 190 retained HIV repertoires, 55 to 60 were collected before and about 130 after ART initiation. Repertoires were downsampled to 5000 TRB nucleotide sequences, and summary statistics were averaged over 100 downsampling iterations. Only TRB sequences with CDR3 regions of at least seven amino acids were retained for analysis. Diversity was measured with a Shannon entropy-derived clonality score and the Gini coefficient. Repertoire networks linked the top 5000 CDR3 amino acid sequences whenever two sequences differed by an edit distance of one. Antigen specificity groups and MHC restriction were predicted for TRB CDR3 amino acid sequences with GLIPH2. To flag known associations with CMV, EBV, HIV or tissue antigens, CDR3 amino acid sequences were compared against VDJdb and McPAS-TCR. Pre-ART, post-ART and control groups were compared with Wilcoxon signed-rank tests and Holm-Bonferroni correction. TCRdb limited this immuneACCESS table to in-frame rearrangements with V and J called. A share of clones is missing; checked studies link under half to unresolved V genes, and the rest is unexplained. That table supplies the V and J calls and clone size; D and trimming were determined from the DNA. The sample table shows fewer than 30,000 clones, and approximately 95% are seen once. Roughly 8% of the sample rests with the top ten.

To be included, a participant needed at least one PBMC sample from before ART initiation plus at least two post-ART samples. Every participant with HIV received treatment in the United States of America. Before DNA extraction, cryopreserved samples of about 0.9-11 million PBMC were thawed and washed. At the time of the earliest PBMC sample, participants with HIV were aged between roughly 20 and 54 years. PBMC samples were contributed by each participant from 1-4 timepoints before ART initiation and 2-8 timepoints after ART initiation, with a median of 7 samples. For every participant, serial HIV viral load, CD4+ T-cell count, ART history and demographic data were obtained. A Qiagen kit on a QIAcube was used to extract genomic DNA from unsorted PBMC, with samples processed in batches of 12. The junction shows trimming of 8 bases on V and 3 bases on J, and the gene matches do not reach 3 bases of it. From the cysteine through the phenylalanine, the CDR3 covers 13 amino acids. Just the 39-base CDR3 DNA is kept, in frame starting at base 1. Per the germline V gene (reference sequence), MNHEY is the CDR1 and SMNVEV is the CDR2.

Concerning this clone itself: Its antigen target is currently unknown. One base away there is no much larger clone; base qualities are not given.

The clonotype was recovered from a man younger than 40 with HIV. The sequence links TRBV27 to TRBJ2-1; TRBD2 fits 8 bases in the junction. Sample: unsorted PBMCs, taken 5.3 years after starting antiretroviral therapy. CDR3 region: CASPGRGYNEQFF. The DNA is as follows: TGTGCCAGCCCCGGGAGGGGCTACAATGAGCAGTTCTTC.